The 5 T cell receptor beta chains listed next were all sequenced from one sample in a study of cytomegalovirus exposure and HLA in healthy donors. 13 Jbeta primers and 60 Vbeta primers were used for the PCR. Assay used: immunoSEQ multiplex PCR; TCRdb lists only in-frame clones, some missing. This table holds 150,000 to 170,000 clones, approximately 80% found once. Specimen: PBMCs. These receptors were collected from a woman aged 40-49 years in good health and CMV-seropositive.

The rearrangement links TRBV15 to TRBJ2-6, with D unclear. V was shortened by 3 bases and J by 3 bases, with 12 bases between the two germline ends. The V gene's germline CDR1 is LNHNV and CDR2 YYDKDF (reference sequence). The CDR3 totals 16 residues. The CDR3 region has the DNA TGTGCCACCAGCAGGCTTGGTCTACTTGGGGCCAACGTCCTGACTTTC. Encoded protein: CATSRLGLLGANVLTF.

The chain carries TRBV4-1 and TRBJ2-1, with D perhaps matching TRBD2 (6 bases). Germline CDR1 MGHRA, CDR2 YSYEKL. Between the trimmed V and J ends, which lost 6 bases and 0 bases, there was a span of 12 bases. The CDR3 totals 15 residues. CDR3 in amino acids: CASSFAGSSYNEQFF. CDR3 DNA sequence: TGCGCCAGCAGTTTTGCGGGGTCCTCCTACAATGAGCAGTTCTTC.

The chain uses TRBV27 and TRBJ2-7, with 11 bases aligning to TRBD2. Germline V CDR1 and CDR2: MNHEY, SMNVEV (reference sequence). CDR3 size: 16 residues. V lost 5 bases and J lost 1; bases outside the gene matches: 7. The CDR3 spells CASSRTTSGGSYEQYF. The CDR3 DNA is TGTGCCAGCAGTCGAACTACTAGCGGGGGTTCCTACGAGCAGTACTTC.

CDR3 bases: TGTGCCAGCAGCTTAGGAGGGACAGCCCAAGAGACCCAGTACTTC. It is translated as CASSLGGTAQETQYF. The V call is TRBV7-2, the J call TRBJ2-5; 7 nucleotides agree with TRBD1. Losses at the gene ends were 1 base for V and 1 base for J; bases not matched to a gene: 3. Germline V gene sequence: CDR1 SGHTA, CDR2 FQGNSA. The CDR3 consists of 15 residues.

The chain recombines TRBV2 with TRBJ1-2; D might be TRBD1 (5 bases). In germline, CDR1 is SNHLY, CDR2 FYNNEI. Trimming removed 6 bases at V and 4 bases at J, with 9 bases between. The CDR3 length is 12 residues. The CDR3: CASRPGGYGYTF. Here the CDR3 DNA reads TGTGCCAGCAGGCCGGGGGGCTATGGCTACACCTTC.